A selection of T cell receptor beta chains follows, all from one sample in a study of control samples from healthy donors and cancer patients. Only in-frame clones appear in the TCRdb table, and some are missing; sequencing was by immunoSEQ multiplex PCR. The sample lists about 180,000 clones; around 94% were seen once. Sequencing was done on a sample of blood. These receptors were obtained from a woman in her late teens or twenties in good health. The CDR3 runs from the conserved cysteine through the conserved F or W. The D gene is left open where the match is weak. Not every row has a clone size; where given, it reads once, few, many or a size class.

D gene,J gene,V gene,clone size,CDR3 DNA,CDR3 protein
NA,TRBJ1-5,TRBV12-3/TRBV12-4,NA,TGTGCCAGCAGCCTCGGGGTTCCCCAGCATTTT,CASSLGVPQHF
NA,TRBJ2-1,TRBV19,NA,TGTGCCAGTAGTATAAACAGGAACAATGAGCAGTTCTTC,CASSINRNNEQFF
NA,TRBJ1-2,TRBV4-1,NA,TGCGCCAGCAGCCAAGTGGAGGGTTCCTCGTCCTATGGCTACACCTTC,CASSQVEGSSSYGYTF
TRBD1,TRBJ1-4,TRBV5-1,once,TGCGCCAGCAGCTTGATTTTAGGGGGCCGGAATGAAAAACTGTTTTTT,CASSLILGGRNEKLFF
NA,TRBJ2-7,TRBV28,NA,TGTGCCAGCAGTTTAGAGCTCCGACAGTTTCCCTACGAGCAGTACTTC,CASSLELRQFPYEQYF
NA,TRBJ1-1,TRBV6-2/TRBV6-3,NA,TGTGCCAGCAGTTACGGGGCGGGGGAATGGAGTGAAGGAACTGAAGCTTTCTTT,CASSYGAGEWSEGTEAFF
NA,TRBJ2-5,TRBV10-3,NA,TGTGCCATCAGTGAGTCAGCCAGGGGCCAAGAGACCCAGTACTTC,CAISESARGQETQYF
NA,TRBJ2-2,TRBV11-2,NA,TGTGCCAGCAGCTTAGAAGTCGTAGCGGTCACCGGGGAGCTGTTTTTT,CASSLEVVAVTGELFF
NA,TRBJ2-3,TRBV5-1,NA,TGCGCCAGCAGCTTTGGGGGGAAGGCGTCGGATACGCAGTATTTT,CASSFGGKASDTQYF
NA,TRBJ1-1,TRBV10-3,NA,TGTGCCATCGGGAAAAGGACGACCGGGACTGAAGCTTTCTTT,CAIGKRTTGTEAFF
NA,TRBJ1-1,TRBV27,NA,TGTGCCAGCAGTTTAGCAGGGCAAACTGAAGCTTTCTTT,CASSLAGQTEAFF
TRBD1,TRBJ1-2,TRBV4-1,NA,TGCGCCAGCAGCCAAGGGGACAGCCTCTATGGCTACACCTTC,CASSQGDSLYGYTF
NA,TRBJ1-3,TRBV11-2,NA,TGTGCCAGCAGCACCCAGCTCTCTGGAAACACCATATATTTT,CASSTQLSGNTIYF
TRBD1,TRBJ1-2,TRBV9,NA,TGTGCCAGCAGCCCAGGGGGGGAAATGGGGTTAGGCTACACCTTC,CASSPGGEMGLGYTF
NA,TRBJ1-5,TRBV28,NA,TGTGCCAGCAGTTTATTAAAGAGAGGAAGTAGCAATCAGCCCCAGCATTTT,CASSLLKRGSSNQPQHF
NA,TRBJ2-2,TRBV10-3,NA,TGTGCCATCAGTGAGACGTCCCTCAGGGTGATCGCCGGGGAGCTGTTTTTT,CAISETSLRVIAGELFF
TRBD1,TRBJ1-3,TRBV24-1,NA,TGTGCCACCAGTGACTGGACAGGGAACACCATATATTTT,CATSDWTGNTIYF
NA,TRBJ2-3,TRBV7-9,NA,TGTGCCAGCAGCTTAGGGCCTGGGGGTTCCACAGATACGCAGTATTTT,CASSLGPGGSTDTQYF
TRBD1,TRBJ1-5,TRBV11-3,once,TGTGCCAGCAGCTTCCTCAGGGGGGGGAATCAGCCCCAGCATTTT,CASSFLRGGNQPQHF
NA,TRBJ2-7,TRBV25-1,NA,TGTGCCAGCAGTGAATCACCGGGAAATTACGAGCAGTACTTC,CASSESPGNYEQYF
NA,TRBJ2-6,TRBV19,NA,TGTGCCAGTAGTATGAACGGGCCAAACCTCTCTGGGGCCAACGTCCTGACTTTC,CASSMNGPNLSGANVLTF
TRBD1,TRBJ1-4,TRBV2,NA,TGTGCCAGCAGTGACCTCACAGGGGGAGGGGAAAAACTGTTTTTT,CASSDLTGGGEKLFF
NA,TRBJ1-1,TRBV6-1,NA,TGTGCCAGCAGTGAAGCGCGAGTCTGGGGCTCCACTGAAGCTTTCTTT,CASSEARVWGSTEAFF
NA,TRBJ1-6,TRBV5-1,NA,TGCGCCAGCAGCTTAGGACGTTTTGGGTATTCACCCCTCCACTTT,CASSLGRFGYSPLHF
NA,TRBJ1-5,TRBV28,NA,TGTGCCAGCAGTTTACTTCGGCTGTCGGACAGCCGCAATCAGCCCCAGCATTTT,CASSLLRLSDSRNQPQHF
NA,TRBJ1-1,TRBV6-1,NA,TGTGCCAGCAGTGAGACCACAGTCACTGAAGCTTTCTTT,CASSETTVTEAFF
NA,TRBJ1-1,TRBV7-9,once,TGTGCCAGCAGCATTGGGGAGGGAACTGAAGCTTTCTTT,CASSIGEGTEAFF
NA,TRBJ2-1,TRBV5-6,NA,TGTGCCAGCACACTCCTAGCGAATTACCACAATGAGCAGTTCTTC,CASTLLANYHNEQFF
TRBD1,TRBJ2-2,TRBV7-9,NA,TGTGCCAGCAGCTTTGGGACAGCGAACACCGGGGAGCTGTTTTTT,CASSFGTANTGELFF
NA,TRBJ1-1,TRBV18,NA,TGTGCCAGCTCACCAATCTTTCTCGGGGACACTGAAGCTTTCTTT,CASSPIFLGDTEAFF
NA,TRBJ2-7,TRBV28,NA,TGTGCCAGCTTTCAGGGAGATAAGCAGTACTTC,CASFQGDKQYF
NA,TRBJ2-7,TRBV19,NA,TGTGCCAGTAGTAGGGCAGGGGGGGTCTACGAGCAGTACTTC,CASSRAGGVYEQYF
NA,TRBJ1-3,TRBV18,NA,TGTGCCAGCTCACCAACCGGCGAGAGTTTAACGGGAAACACCATATATTTT,CASSPTGESLTGNTIYF
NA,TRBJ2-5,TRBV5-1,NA,TGCGCCAGCAGCTATCAGCCGTCAGAGACCCAGTACTTC,CASSYQPSETQYF
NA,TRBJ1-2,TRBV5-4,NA,TGTGCCAGCAGCTTCAGGGGAGTAGACTATGGCTACACCTTC,CASSFRGVDYGYTF
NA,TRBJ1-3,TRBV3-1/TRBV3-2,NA,TGTGCCAGCAGCCTGAGGGGCTCTGGAAACACCATATATTTT,CASSLRGSGNTIYF
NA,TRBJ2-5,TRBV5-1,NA,TGCGCCAGCAGCTGGGACGGAGATGGGACCCAGTACTTC,CASSWDGDGTQYF
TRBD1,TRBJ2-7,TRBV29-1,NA,TGCAGCGTTCGACAGGGGAATACCTACGAGCAGTACTTC,CSVRQGNTYEQYF
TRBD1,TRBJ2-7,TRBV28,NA,TGTGCCAGCAGTTGGACAGGACCCTCCTACGAGCAGTACTTC,CASSWTGPSYEQYF
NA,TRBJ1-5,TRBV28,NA,TGTGCCAGCAGTTTAAAGGAGGCGGATCAGCCCCAGCATTTT,CASSLKEADQPQHF
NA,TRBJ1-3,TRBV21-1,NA,TGTGCCAGCAGCAAAGCCCCTTACAGCTCTGGAAACACCATATATTTT,CASSKAPYSSGNTIYF
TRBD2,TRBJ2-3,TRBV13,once,TGTGCCAGCAGCTATTCTGTAGCGGGGGGGCCCTCGAATACGCAGTATTTT,CASSYSVAGGPSNTQYF
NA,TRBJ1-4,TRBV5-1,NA,TGCGCCAGCAGCTTGGGAGGTAATAATGAAAAACTGTTTTTT,CASSLGGNNEKLFF